This T cell receptor beta chain originates from a study of metastatic and nonmetastatic thyroid tumors. Across the study: Across blood and tumor or nodule tissue, repertoires from malignant and benign thyroid patients were compared with one another.

Trimming cost V 4 bases and J 8 bases, with 12 bases left between them. Germline assignment: CDR1 SGHRS and CDR2 YFSETQ. The CDR3 covers 12 residues. Study findings and constraints: Patients with malignant thyroid tumors reportedly had significantly higher TCR beta diversity than those with benign nodules, in blood and tumor.

All patients were untreated before thyroid surgery. On this clone itself: Its antigen is still unknown.

Per the original methods: The authors used CDR3 differences across clinicopathological groups to build a distant-metastasis classifier for papillary thyroid cancer. TCRdb called clones again from the PCR reads with MiXCR. TCRdb, not the authors, supplied the V and J calls. The sample has tens of thousands of clones, about 24% seen once. The sample was tumor tissue. This chain links TRBV5-1 with TRBJ1-2; the D is unclear. The clonotype was recovered from a female donor with papillary thyroid cancer or a benign thyroid nodule (not recorded which). Some clones in this sample may be carry-over from other donors' samples. As DNA, the CDR3 is TGCGCCAGCAGCGTTGGTGTTGAAGGCTACACCTTC. Its protein is CASSVGVEGYTF.